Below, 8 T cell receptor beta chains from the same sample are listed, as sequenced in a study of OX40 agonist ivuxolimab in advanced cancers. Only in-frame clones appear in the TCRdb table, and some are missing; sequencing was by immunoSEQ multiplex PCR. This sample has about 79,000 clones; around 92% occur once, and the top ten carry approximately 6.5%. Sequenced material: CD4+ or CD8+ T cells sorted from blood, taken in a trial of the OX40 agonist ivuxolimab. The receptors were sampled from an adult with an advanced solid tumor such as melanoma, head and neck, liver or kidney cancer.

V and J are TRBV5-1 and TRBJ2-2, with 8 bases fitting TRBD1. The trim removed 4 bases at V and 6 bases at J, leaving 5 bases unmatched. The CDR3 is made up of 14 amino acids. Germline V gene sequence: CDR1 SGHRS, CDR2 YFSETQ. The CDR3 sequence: CASSPQGAPGELFF. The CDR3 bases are TGCGCCAGCAGCCCGCAGGGGGCGCCCGGGGAGCTGTTTTTT.

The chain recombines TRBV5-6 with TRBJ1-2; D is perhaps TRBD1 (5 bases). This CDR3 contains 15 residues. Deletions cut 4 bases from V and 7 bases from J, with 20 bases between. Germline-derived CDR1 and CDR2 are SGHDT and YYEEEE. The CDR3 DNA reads TGTGCCAGCAGCCCCCCCAGGGTGGGGCACTCTGGCTACACCTTC. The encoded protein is CASSPPRVGHSGYTF. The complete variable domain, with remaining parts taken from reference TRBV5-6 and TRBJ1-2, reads DAGVTQSPTHLIKTRGQQVTLRCSPKSGHDTVSWYQQALGQGPQFIFQYYEEEERQRGNFPDRFSGHQFPNYSSELNVNALLLGDSALYLCASSPPRVGHSGYTFGSGTRLTVV.

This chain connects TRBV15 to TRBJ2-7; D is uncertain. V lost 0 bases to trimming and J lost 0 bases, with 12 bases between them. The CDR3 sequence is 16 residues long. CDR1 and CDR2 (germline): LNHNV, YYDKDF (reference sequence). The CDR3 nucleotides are TGTGCCACCAGCAGAGATCTGGGGTTCTACTCCTACGAGCAGTACTTC. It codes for CATSRDLGFYSYEQYF.

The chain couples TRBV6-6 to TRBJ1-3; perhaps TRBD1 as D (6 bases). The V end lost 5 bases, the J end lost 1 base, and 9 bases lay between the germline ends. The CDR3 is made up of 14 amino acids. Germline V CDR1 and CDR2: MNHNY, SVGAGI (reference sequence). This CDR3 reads CASSGQLSGNTIYF. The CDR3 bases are TGTGCCAGCAGTGGACAGTTATCTGGAAACACCATATATTTT.

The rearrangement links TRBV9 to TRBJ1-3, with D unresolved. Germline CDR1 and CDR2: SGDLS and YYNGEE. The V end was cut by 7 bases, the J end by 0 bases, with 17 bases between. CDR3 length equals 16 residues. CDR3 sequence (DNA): TGTGCCAGCGGACCGACTGGTTGGGTCTCTGGAAACACCATATATTTT. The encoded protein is CASGPTGWVSGNTIYF.

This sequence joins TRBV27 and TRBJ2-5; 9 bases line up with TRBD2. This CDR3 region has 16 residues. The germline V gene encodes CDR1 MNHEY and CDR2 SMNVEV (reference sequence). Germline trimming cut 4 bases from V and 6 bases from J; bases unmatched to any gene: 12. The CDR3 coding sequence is TGTGCCAGCAGTTCAGTAAATCTTGCGGGAGGGAAGACCCAGTACTTC. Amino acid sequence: CASSSVNLAGGKTQYF.

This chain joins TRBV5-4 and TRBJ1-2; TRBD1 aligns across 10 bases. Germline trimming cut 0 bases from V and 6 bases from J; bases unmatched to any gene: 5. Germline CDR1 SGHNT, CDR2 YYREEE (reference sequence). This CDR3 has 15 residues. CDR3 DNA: TGTGCCAGCAGCTTGGTGGGACAGGGGATCGATGGCTACACCTTC. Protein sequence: CASSLVGQGIDGYTF.

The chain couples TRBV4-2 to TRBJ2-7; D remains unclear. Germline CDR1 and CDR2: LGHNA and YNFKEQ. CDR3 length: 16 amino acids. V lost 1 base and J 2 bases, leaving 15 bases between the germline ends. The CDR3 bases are TGTGCCAGCAGCCAAGGTGGGCTAGACTCCACCTACGAGCAGTACTTC. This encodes CASSQGGLDSTYEQYF.